A selection of T cell receptor beta chains follows, all from one sample in a study of immune evolution from preneoplasia to lung adenocarcinoma. Sequencing was performed with immunoSEQ multiplex PCR; in TCRdb, only in-frame clones are kept and a portion is missing. The sample holds roughly 40,000 clones; 65% to 80% are singletons and the top ten take approximately 4.6%. Material for sequencing was FFPE invasive lung adenocarcinoma tissue. The receptors here all came from a person aged 55 to 70 with lung adenocarcinoma. The CDR3 runs from the conserved cysteine through the conserved F or W. D genes are given only for firm matches. Expanded clones are given a class, and other clones once, few, many or no size at all.

d_call,j_call,clone_size,v_call,cdr3_nt,cdr3_aa
NA,TRBJ2-2,NA,TRBV7-3,TGTGCCAGCAGCTCTACGGGTGGGGTCGGGGAGCTGTTTTTT,CASSSTGGVGELFF
TRBD2,TRBJ2-3,few,TRBV18,TGTGCCAGCTCGACTAGCGGGAATACAGATACGCAGTATTTT,CASSTSGNTDTQYF
NA,TRBJ1-4,NA,TRBV18,TGTGCCAGCTCACAGGGCTTTAATGAAAAACTGTTTTTT,CASSQGFNEKLFF
TRBD1,TRBJ1-4,NA,TRBV29-1,TGCAGCGCCGCAGGGGGGGTTGATGAAAAACTGTTTTTT,CSAAGGVDEKLFF
NA,TRBJ2-1,once,TRBV5-6,TGTGCCAGCAGCTTGGATCTGGGGAGCTCCTACAATGAGCAGTTCTTC,CASSLDLGSSYNEQFF
NA,TRBJ2-1,NA,TRBV11-3,TGTGCCAGCAGCTCCGGGTCAGGGAATGAGCAGTTCTTC,CASSSGSGNEQFF
NA,TRBJ2-3,NA,TRBV7-2,TGTGCCAGCAGCTTAGCGCTGGGGGCCCGGGACACAGATACGCAGTATTTT,CASSLALGARDTDTQYF
NA,TRBJ1-2,NA,TRBV7-9,TGTGCCAGCAGCGGGACCAGGGGCCCAAGCTATGGCTACACCTTC,CASSGTRGPSYGYTF
TRBD2,TRBJ2-7,NA,TRBV7-6,TGTGCCAGCAGCCCCCGGCTAGCGGGAGGCGAGCAGTACTTC,CASSPRLAGGEQYF
TRBD1,TRBJ1-5,few,TRBV18,TGTGCCAGCTCGTCCCCGGGACAGTATCAGCCCCAGCATTTT,CASSSPGQYQPQHF
NA,TRBJ1-3,NA,TRBV19,TGTGCCAGTAGTATAGATCTATGGGGGGAACCTTCCTCTGGAAACACCATATATTTT,CASSIDLWGEPSSGNTIYF
NA,TRBJ2-1,NA,TRBV6-4,TGTGCCAGCAGTCACGAAATGGGGGGCCAAGAGCAGTTCTTC,CASSHEMGGQEQFF
NA,TRBJ2-7,NA,TRBV5-6,TGTGCCAGCAGCCTCAGGGGACCCTACGAGCAGTACTTC,CASSLRGPYEQYF
NA,TRBJ2-5,NA,TRBV18,TGTGCCAGCTCACGGGGACACCAAGAGACCCAGTACTTC,CASSRGHQETQYF
NA,TRBJ1-1,NA,TRBV5-1,TGCGCCAGCAGCTTTTCCATGAACACTGAAGCTTTCTTT,CASSFSMNTEAFF
NA,TRBJ1-2,NA,TRBV5-1,TGCGCCAGCAGCTTGGGTGGAGGAGGCTACACCTTC,CASSLGGGGYTF
NA,TRBJ1-5,once,TRBV30,TGTGCCTGGAGTGTACTAAGGGGTATGTCGCAGCCCCAGCATTTT,CAWSVLRGMSQPQHF
TRBD2,TRBJ2-1,NA,TRBV30,TGTGCCTGGAGTGTACGGACTAGCGGGAGGCCCTACAATGAGCAGTTCTTC,CAWSVRTSGRPYNEQFF
NA,TRBJ1-2,NA,TRBV5-1,TGCGCCAGCAGGAGTGGACTAGCTAACTATGGCTACACCTTC,CASRSGLANYGYTF
NA,TRBJ1-2,NA,TRBV28,TGTGCCAGCAGTTTATCGAAACAGCGGGGCTACACCTTC,CASSLSKQRGYTF
NA,TRBJ1-2,few,TRBV7-9,TGTGCCAGCAGCCAACAGGGAAGCCTTGGCTACACCTTC,CASSQQGSLGYTF
TRBD2,TRBJ2-3,NA,TRBV11-2,TGTGCCAGCAGCTTGTACGGGACTAGCGGCACAGATACGCAGTATTTT,CASSLYGTSGTDTQYF
NA,TRBJ1-1,NA,TRBV7-9,TGTGCCAGCAGCTTAGGCACGAACACTGAAGCTTTCTTT,CASSLGTNTEAFF
NA,TRBJ2-5,NA,TRBV7-8,TGTGCCAGCAGCCATCCTGGACAGACCCAGTACTTC,CASSHPGQTQYF
TRBD1,TRBJ1-1,NA,TRBV4-1,TGCGCCAGCAGCCGGAGGGGGCCAGCTTCGTCGAGGACTGAAGCTTTCTTT,CASSRRGPASSRTEAFF
NA,TRBJ2-7,NA,TRBV5-1,TGCGCCAGCAGCCCACTAAGGGCCCTCGGGGTCGAAGAGCAGTACTTC,CASSPLRALGVEEQYF
TRBD2,TRBJ2-3,NA,TRBV5-4,TGTGCCAGCAGCAAATGGACTAGCGGGAGTACAGATACGCAGTATTTT,CASSKWTSGSTDTQYF
TRBD2,TRBJ2-3,NA,TRBV12-5,TGTGCTAGTGGACCTGGACTAGCGAGCACAGATACGCAGTATTTT,CASGPGLASTDTQYF
NA,TRBJ2-7,NA,TRBV15,TGTGCCACCAGCAGAGAGGAAGGGGACTACGAGCAGTACTTC,CATSREEGDYEQYF
NA,TRBJ2-3,NA,TRBV7-2,TGTGCCAGCAGCTCCACACTAGGGGCAGATACGCAGTATTTT,CASSSTLGADTQYF
NA,TRBJ1-1,NA,TRBV5-1,TGCGCCAGCTCGACAGAGATGTTGAACACTGAAGCTTTCTTT,CASSTEMLNTEAFF
TRBD2,TRBJ2-5,once,TRBV7-8,TGTGCCAGCATTTCCCCGGTGGGACTAGCGGAAGAGACCCAGTACTTC,CASISPVGLAEETQYF
TRBD1,TRBJ2-3,NA,TRBV5-5,TGTGCCAGCAGCTCCCGACAGGGGAACCCCACAGATACGCAGTATTTT,CASSSRQGNPTDTQYF
NA,TRBJ2-7,few,TRBV28,TGTGCCAGCAAGGGGGGCAGCTCCTACGAGCAGTACTTC,CASKGGSSYEQYF
NA,TRBJ2-2,NA,TRBV6-5,TGTGCCAGCAGTCATGGAGGGCCCACCGGGGAGCTGTTTTTT,CASSHGGPTGELFF
NA,TRBJ2-3,NA,TRBV7-2,TGTGCCAGCAGCTCCCTCTCGGACTCGAGCACAGATACGCAGTATTTT,CASSSLSDSSTDTQYF
NA,TRBJ2-1,once,TRBV11-2,TGTGCCAGCAGCGCCTATAGGGGTCTCTACAATGAGCAGTTCTTC,CASSAYRGLYNEQFF
NA,TRBJ2-5,NA,TRBV11-3,TGTGCCAGCAGCTTTCAAACTCAAGAGACCCAGTACTTC,CASSFQTQETQYF
NA,TRBJ2-1,few,TRBV18,TGTGCCAGCTCACCATATGTCCGAACCAATGAGCAGTTCTTC,CASSPYVRTNEQFF
NA,TRBJ1-2,NA,TRBV4-1,TGCGCCAGCAGTGCCTCAGGCCCCTATGGCTACACCTTC,CASSASGPYGYTF
TRBD2,TRBJ2-1,NA,TRBV5-5,TGTGCCAGCAGCTTAATCTACGGGAGGGGCTCCTACAATGAGCAGTTCTTC,CASSLIYGRGSYNEQFF
NA,TRBJ2-7,NA,TRBV5-4,TGTGCCAGCACCCGGCAGGCGGGACCCTCCTACGAGCAGTACTTC,CASTRQAGPSYEQYF
NA,TRBJ1-5,once,TRBV18,TGTGCCAGCTCACCACCGTCAGGGACGAGCAATCAGCCCCAGCATTTT,CASSPPSGTSNQPQHF
NA,TRBJ2-3,NA,TRBV5-1,TGCGCCAGCACCAAAGGGCAGGGACTAGATACGCAGTATTTT,CASTKGQGLDTQYF
TRBD1,TRBJ1-2,NA,TRBV5-1,TGCGCCAGCAGCTCTAATATCGGGACAGGGGGATACACCTTC,CASSSNIGTGGYTF
TRBD1,TRBJ1-5,NA,TRBV28,TGTGCCAGCAAAGGACAGGTCGCGGGCAATCAGCCCCAGCATTTT,CASKGQVAGNQPQHF